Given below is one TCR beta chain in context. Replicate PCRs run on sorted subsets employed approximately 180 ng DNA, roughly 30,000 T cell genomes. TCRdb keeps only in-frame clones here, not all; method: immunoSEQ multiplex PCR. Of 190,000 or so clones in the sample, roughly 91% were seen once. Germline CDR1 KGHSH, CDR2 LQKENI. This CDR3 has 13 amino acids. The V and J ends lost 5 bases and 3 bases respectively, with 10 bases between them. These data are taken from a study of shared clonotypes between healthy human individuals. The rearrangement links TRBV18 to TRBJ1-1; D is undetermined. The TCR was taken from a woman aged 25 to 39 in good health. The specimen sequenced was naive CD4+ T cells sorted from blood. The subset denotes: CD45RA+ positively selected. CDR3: CASSSRMDTEAFF. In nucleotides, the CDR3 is TGTGCCAGCTCATCCAGGATGGACACTGAAGCTTTCTTT.